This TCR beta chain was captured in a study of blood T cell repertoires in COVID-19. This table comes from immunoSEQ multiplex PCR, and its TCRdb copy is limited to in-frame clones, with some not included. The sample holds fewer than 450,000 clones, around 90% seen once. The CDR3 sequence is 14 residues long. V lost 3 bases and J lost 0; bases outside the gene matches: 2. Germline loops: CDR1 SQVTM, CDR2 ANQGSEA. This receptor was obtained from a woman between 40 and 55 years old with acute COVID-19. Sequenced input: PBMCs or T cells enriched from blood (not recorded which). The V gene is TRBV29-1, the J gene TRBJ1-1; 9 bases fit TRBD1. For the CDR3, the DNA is TGCAGCGTTGACCGGACAGGGGTGAACACTGAAGCTTTCTTT. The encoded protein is CSVDRTGVNTEAFF.